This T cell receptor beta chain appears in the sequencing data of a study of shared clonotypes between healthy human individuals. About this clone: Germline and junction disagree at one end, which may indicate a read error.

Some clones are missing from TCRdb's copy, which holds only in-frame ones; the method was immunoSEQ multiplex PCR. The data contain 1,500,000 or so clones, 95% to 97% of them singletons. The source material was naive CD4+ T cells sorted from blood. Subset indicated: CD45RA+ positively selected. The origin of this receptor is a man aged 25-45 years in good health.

CDR3 sequence reads: CASSLEVTGGGSTIYF. CDR3 bases: TGCGCCAGCAGCTTGGAAGTGACAGGAGGGGGAAGCACCATATATTTT. The chain uses TRBV5-1 and TRBJ1-3, with D tentatively TRBD1 (6 bases). The germline CDR1 and CDR2 sequences are SGHRS and YFSETQ. This CDR3 comprises 16 residues.